This T cell receptor beta chain was recovered during a study of blood T cell repertoires in COVID-19. For the study at large: From T cells, B-cell-depleted T cells, or PBMCs came the material, which was cDNA or gDNA.

Only in-frame clones appear in the TCRdb table, and some are missing; sequencing was by immunoSEQ multiplex PCR. The sample comprises 210,000 or so clones, 83% of which are singletons, and approximately 5% rests with the top ten. Participant age was about 18 to 95 years, and participants resided in roughly 25 US areas. Cohort allocation depended upon clinical history that participants reported. Participants classified as exposed had met a COVID-19 case within 2 weeks before study entry. Sequenced: PBMCs or T cells enriched from blood (not recorded which). The sequence derives from a woman aged 45-65 years who had been exposed to COVID-19.

CDR3 in DNA: TGCGCCAGCAGCTACACGGGGTACAATGAGCAGTTCTTC. It translates to CASSYTGYNEQFF. The V gene is TRBV5-1, the J gene TRBJ2-1; perhaps TRBD2 as D (5 bases). The germline V gene encodes CDR1 SGHRS and CDR2 YFSETQ. Trimming pared 3 bases from V and 4 bases from J, leaving 8 bases between. The CDR3 runs to 13 residues.